These T cell receptor beta chains were read from a single sample in a study of blood T cell repertoires in COVID-19. The method was immunoSEQ multiplex PCR; TCRdb's version includes in-frame clones alone and lacks a portion of them. The sample holds hundreds of thousands of clones, roughly 87% seen once. The sequenced material came from PBMCs or T cells enriched from blood (not recorded which). The receptor source for this set is a woman in her twenties or thirties who had recovered from COVID-19. Each CDR3 is given with its conserved first and last residue. Each record gives: clone size, J gene, D gene, V gene, CDR3 protein, CDR3 DNA. A D gene is named only where the DNA matches it firmly. Not every row has a clone size; where given, it reads once, few, many or a size class.

abundance: NA; j_gene: TRBJ1-5; d_gene: NA; v_gene: TRBV5-1; CDR3aa: CASSLGGGSEPQHF; CDR3nt: TGCGCCAGCAGCTTGGGGGGGGGTTCAGAGCCCCAGCATTTT
abundance: NA; j_gene: TRBJ2-1; d_gene: TRBD2; v_gene: TRBV19; CDR3aa: CASRRGAGSSYNEQFF; CDR3nt: TGTGCCAGTAGGAGGGGAGCGGGGAGCTCCTACAATGAGCAGTTCTTC
abundance: NA; j_gene: TRBJ1-5; d_gene: TRBD1; v_gene: TRBV4-1; CDR3aa: CASSQVFRTGGPRPQHF; CDR3nt: TGCGCCAGCAGCCAAGTGTTTAGGACAGGGGGACCGCGGCCCCAGCATTTT
abundance: NA; j_gene: TRBJ1-3; d_gene: NA; v_gene: TRBV5-1; CDR3aa: CASHEGSSGNTIYF; CDR3nt: TGCGCCAGCCACGAGGGATCCTCTGGAAACACCATATATTTT
abundance: NA; j_gene: TRBJ2-7; d_gene: TRBD2; v_gene: TRBV28; CDR3aa: CASSFHGTSGNSYEQYF; CDR3nt: TGTGCCAGCAGTTTCCACGGGACTAGCGGGAATTCCTACGAGCAGTACTTC
abundance: NA; j_gene: TRBJ2-7; d_gene: TRBD2; v_gene: TRBV5-1; CDR3aa: CASSLSGSSYEQYF; CDR3nt: TGCGCCAGCAGCTTAAGCGGGAGCTCCTACGAGCAGTACTTC
abundance: NA; j_gene: TRBJ1-1; d_gene: TRBD1; v_gene: TRBV10-3; CDR3aa: CATGTGIEAFF; CDR3nt: TGTGCCACCGGGACAGGGATTGAAGCTTTCTTT
abundance: NA; j_gene: TRBJ1-2; d_gene: TRBD1; v_gene: TRBV28; CDR3aa: CASSGQGYGYTF; CDR3nt: TGTGCCAGCAGCGGACAGGGTTATGGCTACACCTTC
abundance: NA; j_gene: TRBJ2-3; d_gene: NA; v_gene: TRBV5-1; CDR3aa: CASSLVSSVTDTQYF; CDR3nt: TGCGCCAGCAGCTTGGTATCCAGCGTCACAGATACGCAGTATTTT
abundance: NA; j_gene: TRBJ1-1; d_gene: TRBD1; v_gene: TRBV4-1; CDR3aa: CASSNRQGPRGTEAFF; CDR3nt: TGCGCCAGCAGCAACCGACAGGGTCCGCGAGGCACTGAAGCTTTCTTT
abundance: NA; j_gene: TRBJ1-2; d_gene: TRBD1; v_gene: TRBV27; CDR3aa: CASTSTGAYGYTF; CDR3nt: TGTGCCAGCACCTCGACAGGGGCCTATGGCTACACCTTC
abundance: NA; j_gene: TRBJ2-5; d_gene: TRBD1; v_gene: TRBV5-1; CDR3aa: CASRRTGVQETQYF; CDR3nt: TGCGCCAGCAGAAGAACAGGGGTCCAAGAGACCCAGTACTTC
abundance: NA; j_gene: TRBJ1-1; d_gene: NA; v_gene: TRBV18; CDR3aa: CASSPWEGTSTEAFF; CDR3nt: TGTGCCAGCTCCCCGTGGGAAGGGACTTCCACTGAAGCTTTCTTT
abundance: once; j_gene: TRBJ1-1; d_gene: NA; v_gene: TRBV19; CDR3aa: CASSFIQGNTEAFF; CDR3nt: TGTGCCAGTAGCTTTATCCAGGGGAACACTGAAGCTTTCTTT
abundance: NA; j_gene: TRBJ2-3; d_gene: NA; v_gene: TRBV27; CDR3aa: CASSFGGATDTQYF; CDR3nt: TGTGCCAGCAGTTTTGGAGGGGCAACAGATACGCAGTATTTT
abundance: NA; j_gene: TRBJ1-3; d_gene: NA; v_gene: TRBV9; CDR3aa: CASSVEGWGPNTIYF; CDR3nt: TGTGCCAGCAGCGTAGAGGGATGGGGGCCAAACACCATATATTTT
abundance: NA; j_gene: TRBJ1-1; d_gene: NA; v_gene: TRBV27; CDR3aa: CACLRYEAGSTEAFF; CDR3nt: TGTGCCTGCCTCAGGTATGAGGCAGGGTCCACTGAAGCTTTCTTT
abundance: NA; j_gene: TRBJ1-3; d_gene: NA; v_gene: TRBV5-6; CDR3aa: CASSSIYRASGNTIYF; CDR3nt: TGTGCCAGCAGCTCAATTTACAGGGCATCTGGAAACACCATATATTTT
abundance: NA; j_gene: TRBJ2-1; d_gene: NA; v_gene: TRBV27; CDR3aa: CASSLSVGLGQFF; CDR3nt: TGTGCCAGCAGTCTATCCGTCGGCCTAGGGCAGTTCTTC
abundance: NA; j_gene: TRBJ1-2; d_gene: NA; v_gene: TRBV19; CDR3aa: CASSRDTEDNGYTF; CDR3nt: TGTGCCAGTAGCCGGGACACTGAAGACAATGGCTACACCTTC
abundance: NA; j_gene: TRBJ2-2; d_gene: TRBD1; v_gene: TRBV28; CDR3aa: CASRAYTGTGPTGELFF; CDR3nt: TGTGCCAGCAGAGCTTACACCGGGACAGGGCCCACCGGGGAGCTGTTTTTT
abundance: NA; j_gene: TRBJ1-1; d_gene: TRBD1; v_gene: TRBV28; CDR3aa: CASSLERGQGNTEAFF; CDR3nt: TGTGCCAGCTCCCTCGAAAGGGGACAGGGGAACACTGAAGCTTTCTTT
abundance: NA; j_gene: TRBJ1-4; d_gene: NA; v_gene: TRBV15; CDR3aa: CATSREITPEKLFF; CDR3nt: TGTGCCACCAGCAGAGAAATAACACCTGAAAAACTGTTTTTT
abundance: NA; j_gene: TRBJ2-3; d_gene: TRBD2; v_gene: TRBV9; CDR3aa: CASSPRTSGYTDTQYF; CDR3nt: TGTGCCAGCAGCCCCCGGACTAGCGGGTACACAGATACGCAGTATTTT
abundance: few; j_gene: TRBJ1-1; d_gene: TRBD1; v_gene: TRBV4-1; CDR3aa: CASRHSGRTGSNEAFF; CDR3nt: TGCGCCAGCAGACACTCTGGAAGGACAGGCTCGAATGAAGCTTTCTTT
abundance: NA; j_gene: TRBJ2-7; d_gene: TRBD1; v_gene: TRBV28; CDR3aa: CASRRDSSYEQYF; CDR3nt: TGTGCCAGCAGACGGGACAGTTCCTACGAGCAGTACTTC
abundance: NA; j_gene: TRBJ1-2; d_gene: TRBD1; v_gene: TRBV4-3; CDR3aa: CASSHYRGDYGYTF; CDR3nt: TGCGCCAGCAGCCACTACAGGGGCGACTATGGCTACACCTTC
abundance: NA; j_gene: TRBJ1-1; d_gene: NA; v_gene: TRBV7-3; CDR3aa: CASSSGEAFF; CDR3nt: TGTGCCAGCAGCTCCGGTGAAGCTTTCTTT
abundance: once; j_gene: TRBJ2-7; d_gene: NA; v_gene: TRBV9; CDR3aa: CASSPSQGTSYEQYF; CDR3nt: TGTGCCAGCAGCCCCTCACAGGGCACCTCCTACGAGCAGTACTTC
abundance: NA; j_gene: TRBJ2-5; d_gene: TRBD2; v_gene: TRBV18; CDR3aa: CASSSGGAQETQYF; CDR3nt: TGTGCCAGCTCGAGCGGGGGGGCTCAAGAGACCCAGTACTTC